What follows is one T cell receptor (beta chain) and its context. Its target is unknown. Profiling relied on immunoSEQ multiplex PCR, and the TCRdb table lists in-frame clones only, not all of them. There are about 46,000 clones in the sample; around 80% occur only once, and approximately 16% lies in the top ten. The data were taken from a study of vaccination effects on CD4 cells after COVID-19. Before sequencing took place, the ViraFEST assay used viral peptide pools to expand antigen-specific CD4+ T cells. At the end of around 11 days of culture, CD4+ T cells were isolated. As their vaccination, participants received two doses of either BNT162b2 or mRNA-1273. The receptor comes from a human donor who received a COVID-19 vaccine. The material sequenced was CD4+ T cells from PBMCs cultured with HCoV-OC43 spike peptides, taken after COVID-19 vaccination. Noted subset: HCoV-OC43 spike overlapping peptide pool stimulation.

CDR3 region: CASSLGTSGVNEQFF. CDR3 in DNA: TGTGCCAGCAGCTTAGGGACTAGCGGGGTTAATGAGCAGTTCTTC. This chain connects TRBV5-8 to TRBJ2-1; 13 nucleotides match TRBD2. Germline V lookup: CDR1 SGHTS, CDR2 YDEGEE. V shed 2 bases, J shed 7 bases, and the junction held 3 bases outside the gene matches. This CDR3 has 15 amino acids.